The 32 T cell receptor beta chains listed next were all sequenced from one sample in a study of human T cells and chemical hapten exposure. TCRdb redid the calling of the RACE reads with MiXCR, one entry per CDR3 protein. The sample has roughly 380,000 distinct CDR3 sequences, less than 6.5% seen once. The time point here: pre-sensitization, week 0. Treatment here: therapeutic diphenylcyclopropenone sensitization with weekly scalp DPC. This specimen consisted of whole blood, obtained in connection with sensitization to the hapten diphenylcyclopropenone (DPC). All receptors come from a woman aged 45-65 years with alopecia areata. Some clones in this sample may be carry-over from other donors' samples.

The chain has TRBV7-3 and TRBJ2-6; TRBD1 might be the D (6 bases). CDR1 is SGHTA and CDR2 is FQGTGA in the germline V gene. The CDR3 sequence is 15 residues long. Trimming cost V 8 bases and J 2 bases, with 13 bases left between them. CDR3 region: CASSQAGAGANVLTF. DNA for the CDR3: TGTGCCAGCTCGCAAGCAGGGGCTGGGGCCAACGTCCTGACTTTC.

This clonotype has at least ten counts. The gene calls are TRBV7-2 and TRBJ2-3; 10 positions match TRBD2. This CDR3 is 15 amino acids long. With 5 bases clipped from V and 10 bases from J, the junction kept 12 bases outside the gene matches. Germline V gene lookup returns CDR1 SGHTA and CDR2 FQGNSA. CDR3 sequence reads: CASSPLASGSSPQYF. The DNA for the CDR3 is TGTGCCAGCAGCCCGCTGGCTAGCGGGAGTTCTCCGCAGTATTTT.

The CDR3 bases are TGTGCCAGCAGCTTAGGACAGGGGGCGAACTATGGCTACACCTTC. It translates to CASSLGQGANYGYTF. The chain is built from TRBV7-9 and TRBJ1-2; 10 positions agree with TRBD1. This CDR3 has 15 amino acids. The V gene's germline CDR1 is SEHNR and CDR2 FQNEAQ (reference sequence). J gave up 2 bases and V 1 base, and 1 base lay outside the gene matches. Full variable domain (remainder filled in from reference TRBV7-9 and TRBJ1-2): DTGVSQNPRHKITKRGQNVTFRCDPISEHNRLYWYRQTLGQGPEFLTYFQNEAQLEKSRLLSDRFSAERPKGSFSTLEIQRTEQGDSAMYLCASSLGQGANYGYTFGSGTRLTVV.

The chain carries TRBV28 and TRBJ2-3; 10 positions agree with TRBD1. Germline V CDR1 and CDR2: MDHEN, SYDVKM. The CDR3 totals 15 residues. Unmatched junction bases numbered 4, after V lost 3 bases and J lost 4 bases. The CDR3 reads CASSFPGTGADTQYF. The CDR3 bases are TGTGCCAGCAGTTTCCCCGGGACAGGGGCAGATACGCAGTATTTT.

There are many counts of this clonotype. This sequence joins TRBV6-5 and TRBJ2-7; a possible D gene is TRBD1 (6 bases). Germline V gene data show CDR1 as MNHEY and CDR2 as SVGAGI. The V and J ends lost 2 bases and 5 bases respectively, with 16 bases between them. This CDR3 is built from 15 residues. The DNA for the CDR3 is TGTGCCAGCAGTTACACTCCGACAGGTCCCCACGAGCAGTACTTC. Its translation: CASSYTPTGPHEQYF.

This clonotype has at least ten counts. V and J are TRBV20-1 and TRBJ1-5; TRBD1 aligns across 9 bases. CDR3 size: 15 residues. Trimming took 6 bases from V and 0 from J; bases not matched to a gene: 6. In germline, CDR1 is DFQATT, CDR2 SNEGSKA (reference sequence). The CDR3 is CSAPRTGDSNQPQHF. CDR3 nucleotides: TGCAGTGCACCGAGGACAGGGGATAGCAATCAGCCCCAGCATTTT.

This clonotype was picked up many times. The chain is built from TRBV29-1 and TRBJ2-1; a weak D match, TRBD2 (6 bases). The CDR3 spans 12 residues. V was cut by 2 bases and J by 5 bases, with 7 bases left in between. Germline assignment: CDR1 SQVTM and CDR2 ANQGSEA. The CDR3 sequence is CSVEREHNEQFF. The CDR3, as DNA: TGCAGCGTTGAACGGGAGCACAATGAGCAGTTCTTC.

CDR3 DNA: TGTGCCAGCAGTGAAGTGCGGCTAGCGCCCTACGAGCAGTACTTC. It is translated as CASSEVRLAPYEQYF. The V gene is TRBV6-1, the J gene TRBJ2-7, with D tentatively TRBD2 (6 bases). V was clipped by 1 base and J by 2 bases, with 12 bases between them. In germline, CDR1 is MNHNS, CDR2 SASEGT. The CDR3 contains 15 residues.

This clonotype was found many times. The J gene is TRBJ1-2, the V gene TRBV15; D ambiguous. This CDR3 has 12 amino acids. Germline CDR1 reads LNHNV; CDR2 reads YYDKDF (reference sequence). V lost 3 bases and J 4 bases, leaving 6 bases between the germline ends. The CDR3 bases are TGTGCCACCAGCAGTGCAGGCTATGGCTACACCTTC. As protein: CATSSAGYGYTF.

For this clonotype: The junction departs from germline at one end; a sequencing error may be responsible. The V gene is TRBV6-2 or TRBV6-3, the J gene TRBJ2-4; the D gene is possibly TRBD2 (6 bases). The CDR3 extends over 17 amino acids. CDR1 and CDR2 from the germline V gene are MNHEY and SVGEGT. The CDR3 sequence: CASSYSISGGAEDIQHF. The CDR3 DNA reads as TGTGCCAGCAGTTACTCGATATCTGGCGGGGCGGAGGACATTCAGCACTTC.

This chain uses TRBV12-3 or TRBV12-4 with TRBJ2-7; D possibly corresponds to TRBD2 (5 bases). The CDR3 has 11 residues. V lost 11 bases and J lost 6, with 14 bases in between. CDR3 DNA: TGTGCCCACGGGGTCCCTCTCGAGCAGTACTTC. It specifies CAHGVPLEQYF.

V is TRBV5-1 and J is TRBJ2-7; D not resolved. This CDR3 contains 15 residues. Germline V gene sequence: CDR1 SGHRS, CDR2 YFSETQ. V was trimmed by 1 base and J by 2 bases, leaving 13 bases between them. The CDR3 DNA is TGCGCCAGCAGCTTGAACCCCGGAGCCCCCTACGAGCAGTACTTC. It translates to CASSLNPGAPYEQYF.

The chain employs TRBV28 and TRBJ2-3, with D unclear. The V end was cut by 2 bases, the J end by 3 bases, with 12 bases between. In germline, CDR1 is MDHEN, CDR2 SYDVKM. This CDR3 is built from 15 residues. CDR3 in DNA: TGTGCCAGCAGTTTAAAGTGGCCGCAAACAGATACGCAGTATTTT. Amino acids: CASSLKWPQTDTQYF.

This clonotype appeared a few times. V gene TRBV5-1 combines with J gene TRBJ1-2; D unresolved. V was cut by 3 bases and J by 4 bases, with 13 bases left in between. Looked up from germline, CDR1 is SGHRS and CDR2 is YFSETQ. CDR3 length equals 14 residues. CDR3 DNA: TGCGCCAGCAGCTGGTCGGAAGGGCCCTATGGCTACACCTTC. This sequence encodes CASSWSEGPYGYTF.

This clonotype showed up many times. CDR3 loop: CASSYEVGQGNQPQHF. The CDR3, as DNA: TGTGCCAGCAGTTACGAGGTGGGACAGGGCAATCAGCCCCAGCATTTT. V is TRBV6-2 or TRBV6-3 and J is TRBJ1-5; the match to TRBD1 covers 8 bases. CDR3 length: 16 residues. The germline V gene has CDR1 MNHEY and CDR2 SVGEGT. J gave up 2 bases and V 2 bases, and 5 bases lay outside the gene matches.

V gene TRBV6-5 combines with J gene TRBJ2-3; tentatively, D is TRBD2 (6 bases). V was trimmed by 4 bases and J by 1 base, leaving 12 bases between them. The CDR3 contains 15 residues. Germline CDR1 is MNHEY and CDR2 is SVGAGI. This CDR3 is CASSSPAGCTDTQYF. The CDR3 bases are TGTGCCAGCAGTTCCCCAGCGGGCTGCACAGATACGCAGTATTTT.

This clonotype has at least ten counts. The chain employs TRBV5-1 and TRBJ1-4, with D unresolved. Trimming took 3 bases from V and 2 from J, leaving 11 bases between them. Germline V gene sequence: CDR1 SGHRS, CDR2 YFSETQ. The CDR3 is 15 residues long. The CDR3 loop reads CASSSDSSTNEKLFF. Written as DNA, the CDR3 is TGCGCCAGCAGCTCGGACTCGTCTACTAATGAAAAACTGTTTTTT. Combining the CDR3 with reference TRBV5-1 and TRBJ1-4 gives the whole variable domain KAGVTQTPRYLIKTRGQQVTLSCSPISGHRSVSWYQQTPGQGLQFLFEYFSETQRNKGNFPGRFSGRQFSNSRSEMNVSTLELGDSALYLCASSSDSSTNEKLFFGSGTQLSVL.

The table lists this clonotype with many counts. The V gene is TRBV29-1, the J gene TRBJ2-5; D unresolved. Looked up from germline, CDR1 is SQVTM and CDR2 is ANQGSEA. This CDR3 has 11 residues. The V end lost 7 bases, the J end lost 5 bases, and 11 bases lay between the germline ends. CDR3 sequence (DNA): TGCAGCGACCGACCCGGGGAGACCCAGTACTTC. Amino acid sequence: CSDRPGETQYF.

This clonotype was seen only a few times. The chain employs TRBV27 and TRBJ2-3, with D tentatively TRBD1 or TRBD2 (6 bases each). Trimming removed 5 bases from V and 3 bases from J, with 9 bases in between. Germline V gene data show CDR1 as MNHEY and CDR2 as SMNVEV (reference sequence). The CDR3 length is 13 residues. CDR3 DNA: TGTGCCAGCAGTAGGGGGGCGACAGATACGCAGTATTTT. This sequence encodes CASSRGATDTQYF.

The J gene is TRBJ1-4, the V gene TRBV7-9; D might be TRBD1 (6 bases). The CDR3 contains 15 residues. From germline, CDR1 is SEHNR and CDR2 FQNEAQ (reference sequence). V lost 5 bases and J 8 bases, leaving 18 bases between the germline ends. The CDR3 bases are TGTGCCAGCAGCGCTCTAGGGGGGCCAGGGGAAAAACTGTTTTTT. It yields the protein CASSALGGPGEKLFF.

The gene calls are TRBV3-1 and TRBJ2-3; unclear D gene. Trimming took off 1 base at V and 5 bases at J, with 4 bases between the two ends. In germline, CDR1 is LGHDT, CDR2 YNNKEL (reference sequence). There are 12 residues in the CDR3. The CDR3, as DNA: TGTGCCAGCAGCCAAGCCAGAGATACGCAGTATTTT. The encoded protein is CASSQARDTQYF.

The CDR3 sequence is CSSGTSGASTDTQYF. The CDR3 DNA is TGCAGCTCCGGGACTAGCGGGGCTAGCACAGATACGCAGTATTTT. The J gene is TRBJ2-3, the V gene TRBV29-1; TRBD2 agrees at 13 bases. J gave up 0 bases and V 8 bases, and 5 bases lay outside the gene matches. CDR3 length: 15 residues. Germline V gene lookup returns CDR1 SQVTM and CDR2 ANQGSEA.

On this clonotype itself: Possible read error: a much larger clone is one base away. The V call is TRBV6-2 or TRBV6-3, the J call TRBJ1-1; 8 bases fit TRBD1. In germline, CDR1 is MNHEY, CDR2 SVGEGT. This CDR3 has 14 amino acids. The CDR3 coding sequence is TGTACCAGCAGGGCCGGGACAGGATTCACTGAAGCTTTCTTT. This translates into CTSRAGTGFTEAFF.

This clonotype was detected many times. The chain recombines TRBV6-5 with TRBJ1-1; 9 bases align to TRBD1. The CDR3 runs 15 residues. Trimming removed 7 bases from V and 3 bases from J; junction bases left unmatched: 9. Per the germline V gene, CDR1 is MNHEY and CDR2 is SVGAGI. CDR3 residues: CASTPTGGGYTEAFF. The CDR3 DNA reads TGTGCCAGCACCCCGACAGGGGGGGGATACACTGAAGCTTTCTTT.

This clonotype was counted at least ten times. The chain employs TRBV7-9 and TRBJ1-5; D uncertain. Trimming stripped 4 bases from V and 4 bases from J, with 5 bases between. This CDR3 has 12 amino acids. From germline, CDR1 is SEHNR and CDR2 FQNEAQ (reference sequence). The CDR3 bases are TGTGCCAGCAGCTCCCTTAATCAGCCCCAGCATTTT. This gives the protein CASSSLNQPQHF.

This clonotype was seen more than once but under ten times. The chain links TRBV20-1 to TRBJ1-2, with 7 positions matching TRBD1. The germline V gene encodes CDR1 DFQATT and CDR2 SNEGSKA (reference sequence). CDR3 length: 16 amino acids. J was trimmed by 6 bases and V by 1 base; bases with no gene match: 14. The CDR3 sequence: CSARARRGQTSDGYTF. Written as DNA, the CDR3 is TGCAGTGCTAGAGCGCGAAGGGGACAGACTTCTGATGGCTACACCTTC.

The table lists this clonotype with many counts. The genes are TRBV12-3 or TRBV12-4 and TRBJ2-3, with TRBD2 identical over 11 bases. Losses at the gene ends were 6 bases for V and 8 bases for J; bases not matched to a gene: 10. The CDR3 runs to 15 residues. The CDR3 protein is CASSRSGGASGTQYF. In DNA form, the CDR3 reads TGTGCCAGCAGCCGTAGCGGGGGGGCGTCAGGTACGCAGTATTTT.

This chain connects TRBV11-2 to TRBJ2-3; 9 bases align to TRBD2. The CDR3 is made up of 17 amino acids. The V gene end was trimmed by 1 base and the J gene end by 0 bases; junction bases not matched to a gene: 5. In germline, CDR1 is SGHAT, CDR2 FQNNGV. The chain's CDR3 is CASSLGLAGTSTDTQYF. The CDR3, as DNA: TGTGCCAGCAGCTTAGGGCTAGCGGGAACCAGCACAGATACGCAGTATTTT.

This clonotype was seen a handful of times. The J gene is TRBJ2-5, the V gene TRBV27; D not certain. The ends were cut back, 5 bases at V and 4 bases at J, with 8 bases in the middle. The CDR3 is 12 amino acids. Germline V gene data show CDR1 as MNHEY and CDR2 as SMNVEV (reference sequence). CDR3 sequence: CASSGPGETQYF. As DNA, the CDR3 is TGTGCCAGCAGTGGGCCCGGAGAGACCCAGTACTTC.

This sequence joins TRBV4-2 and TRBJ1-5, with D hard to call. This CDR3 has 15 residues. Trimming shortened V by 2 bases and J by 1 base, and 9 bases separated the two germline ends. Germline CDR1 is LGHNA and CDR2 is YNFKEQ. The CDR3 protein is CASSQNEQSNQPQHF. The CDR3 coding sequence is TGTGCCAGCAGCCAAAACGAACAAAGCAATCAGCCCCAGCATTTT.

J is TRBJ1-2 and V is TRBV20-1; TRBD1 might be the D (5 bases). Germline lookup yields CDR1 DFQATT and CDR2 SNEGSKA (reference sequence). This CDR3 is 16 amino acids long. Deletions cut 0 bases from V and 4 bases from J, with 18 bases between. The CDR3 nucleotides read TGCAGTGCTAGAGATATTCGACAGATTATGGGCTATGGCTACACCTTC. Amino acid sequence: CSARDIRQIMGYGYTF.

Details on this clonotype: The junction shows a germline mismatch at one end, possibly a read error. The chain couples TRBV4-3 to TRBJ1-5; no definite D call. The CDR3 is made up of 14 amino acids. From germline, CDR1 is LGHNA and CDR2 YSLEER. The CDR3 bases are TGCGCTAGCAGCCAAGATCAGTGGTTTCAGCCCCAGCATTTT. This gives the protein CASSQDQWFQPQHF.